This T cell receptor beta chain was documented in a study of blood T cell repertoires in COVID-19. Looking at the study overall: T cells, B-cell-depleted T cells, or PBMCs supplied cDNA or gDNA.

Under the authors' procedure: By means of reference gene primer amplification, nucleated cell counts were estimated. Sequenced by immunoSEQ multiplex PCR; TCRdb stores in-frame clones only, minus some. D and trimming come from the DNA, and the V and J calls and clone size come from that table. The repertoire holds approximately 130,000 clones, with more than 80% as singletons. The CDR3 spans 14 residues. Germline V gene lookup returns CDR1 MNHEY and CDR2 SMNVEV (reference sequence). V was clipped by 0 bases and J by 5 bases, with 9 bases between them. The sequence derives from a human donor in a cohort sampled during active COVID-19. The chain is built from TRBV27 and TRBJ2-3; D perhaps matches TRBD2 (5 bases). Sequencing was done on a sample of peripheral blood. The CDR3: CASSLSRRGDTQYF. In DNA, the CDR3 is TGTGCCAGCAGTTTATCACGCCGGGGAGATACGCAGTATTTT.